Presented here are 29 T cell receptor beta chains from one specimen sequenced in a study of blood T cell repertoires in COVID-19. Sequencing used immunoSEQ multiplex PCR; TCRdb keeps in-frame clones, though not all of them. The sample shows 70,000 to 85,000 clones, almost 85% of them seen only once. Sequencing input: peripheral blood. These receptor sequences come from a human donor in a cohort sampled during active COVID-19.

This chain joins TRBV28 and TRBJ2-4, with TRBD1 as a possible D gene (6 bases). V lost 2 bases and J lost 4, with 6 bases in between. This CDR3 contains 13 residues. CDR1 is MDHEN, CDR2 SYDVKM, per germline. The DNA of the CDR3 is TGTGCCAGCAGTTTAACAGGGAAAAACATTCAGTACTTC. Translating gives CASSLTGKNIQYF.

This clone was found once. The chain joins TRBV27 to TRBJ2-7; D may be TRBD2 (5 bases). CDR1 is MNHEY, CDR2 SMNVEV, per germline (reference sequence). The V end was cut by 3 bases, the J end by 6 bases, with 18 bases between. This CDR3 comprises 15 residues. This CDR3 is CASSFLLAGQTEQYF. The CDR3 nucleotides read TGTGCCAGCAGTTTCCTCCTGGCGGGTCAAACCGAGCAGTACTTC.

V is TRBV6-5 and J is TRBJ2-3, with D possibly being TRBD1 (5 bases). Trimming removed 3 bases from V and 0 bases from J, with 10 bases in between. The germline gives CDR1 MNHEY, CDR2 SVGAGI. The CDR3 consists of 15 residues. CDR3 amino acids: CASSYQGYSTDTQYF. DNA of the CDR3: TGTGCCAGCAGTTATCAGGGCTATAGCACAGATACGCAGTATTTT.

This chain uses TRBV7-2 with TRBJ2-2, with 8 bases matching TRBD1. V shed 5 bases and J 7 bases; nucleotides not matched to a gene: 6. CDR1 and CDR2 from the germline V gene are SGHTA and FQGNSA. There are 14 residues in the CDR3. This CDR3 is CASSQDRVYGELFF. The CDR3 nucleotides read TGTGCCAGCAGCCAGGACAGGGTGTACGGGGAGCTGTTTTTT.

The chain links TRBV30 to TRBJ1-1; no reliable D call. This CDR3 is built from 11 residues. The V gene's germline CDR1 is GTSNPN and CDR2 SVGIG (reference sequence). V dropped 5 bases and J dropped 8 bases, with 12 bases sitting between them. The CDR3 region is CAWRFDNEAFF. The CDR3 DNA follows: TGTGCCTGGCGCTTTGACAACGAAGCTTTCTTT.

V usage is TRBV7-9 and J usage is TRBJ1-2, with D possibly matching TRBD1 (5 bases). From germline, CDR1 is SEHNR and CDR2 FQNEAQ (reference sequence). With 5 bases removed from V and 1 base from J, the gap between germline ends came to 14 bases. The CDR3 is 15 amino acids. CDR3 in amino acids: CASSLQRRGNYGYTF. The CDR3 coding sequence is TGTGCCAGCAGCCTGCAAAGAAGGGGTAACTATGGCTACACCTTC.

The chain recombines TRBV5-1 with TRBJ1-3; TRBD1 is a possible D gene (5 bases). The V end lost 2 bases, the J end lost 0 bases, and 12 bases lay between the germline ends. The length of the CDR3 is 16 residues. In germline, CDR1 is SGHRS, CDR2 YFSETQ. The CDR3 nucleotides are TGCGCCAGCAGCTTATACAGGCAGCGCTCTGGAAACACCATATATTTT. This codes for CASSLYRQRSGNTIYF.

The V call is TRBV28, the J call TRBJ1-1, with TRBD1 as a possible D gene (5 bases). CDR1 is MDHEN, CDR2 SYDVKM, per germline. V lost 6 bases, J lost 1 base, and 9 bases lay in between. The CDR3 is made up of 13 amino acids. The chain's CDR3 is CASSPDKNTEAFF. The CDR3 bases are TGTGCCAGCAGCCCGGACAAGAACACTGAAGCTTTCTTT.

J is TRBJ2-5 and V is TRBV7-6; 10 bases are shared with TRBD1. Trimming removed 1 base from V and 0 bases from J; junction bases left unmatched: 5. Germline CDR1 SGHVS, CDR2 FNYEAQ. The CDR3 spans 17 residues. In DNA, the CDR3 is TGTGCCAGCAGCTTAGTAGACAGGGGGCATTACCAAGAGACCCAGTACTTC. Protein: CASSLVDRGHYQETQYF.

This chain joins TRBV5-1 and TRBJ1-5, with 7 nucleotides matching TRBD1. Germline CDR1 is SGHRS and CDR2 is YFSETQ. The CDR3 length is 15 residues. Germline trimming cut 4 bases from V and 0 bases from J; bases unmatched to any gene: 4. The CDR3 region has the DNA TGCGCCAGCAGCCTGACAGGGATTAGCAATCAGCCCCAGCATTTT. It yields the protein CASSLTGISNQPQHF.

The CDR3 DNA reads TGTGCCAGCAGTACCACAGGGGCTCAGGAAAAACTGTTTTTT. The encoded protein is CASSTTGAQEKLFF. V and J are TRBV27 and TRBJ1-4, with 7 bases fitting TRBD1. This CDR3 comprises 14 residues. The germline gives CDR1 MNHEY, CDR2 SMNVEV (reference sequence). Unmatched junction bases numbered 8, after V lost 5 bases and J lost 8 bases.

The rearrangement uses TRBV3-1 (or the pseudogene TRBV3-2) and TRBJ1-2, with TRBD1 matching 8 bases. The J segment lost 8 bases and the V segment lost 5 bases, leaving 7 bases of the junction unmatched. Looked up from germline, CDR1 is LGHDT and CDR2 is YNNKEL (reference sequence). The length of the CDR3 is 13 residues. The CDR3 DNA follows: TGTGCCAGCAGCACGGACAGGGTTAGCGGCTACACCTTC. It encodes CASSTDRVSGYTF.

This clone was seen a handful of times. The chain employs TRBV19 and TRBJ1-6; unclear D gene. Germline V gives CDR1 LNHDA, CDR2 SQIVND (reference sequence). This CDR3 comprises 14 residues. V lost 6 bases to trimming and J lost 5 bases, with 11 bases between them. CDR3: CASRSGQNNSPLHF. The CDR3 DNA is TGTGCCAGTAGATCGGGTCAGAATAATTCACCCCTCCACTTT.

The chain carries TRBV10-2 and TRBJ1-3; TRBD1 matches 7 bases. Germline-derived CDR1 and CDR2 are WSHSY and SAAADI. This CDR3 comprises 22 residues. The ends lost 0 bases at V and 1 base at J; junction bases unmatched: 21. For the CDR3, the DNA is TGCGCCAGCAGTGAGTCATTTTGGGACAGATCTTCGGTGTTGGGTTCTGGAAACACCATATATTTT. The encoded protein is CASSESFWDRSSVLGSGNTIYF.

This chain connects TRBV19 to TRBJ2-6, with 7 bases matching TRBD1. V lost 9 bases, J lost 1 base, and 12 bases stayed unmatched. The CDR3 is 17 amino acids. Germline loops: CDR1 LNHDA, CDR2 SQIVND (reference sequence). DNA for the CDR3: TGTGCCAGCATCCGGGACAGTATATCGTCTGGGGCCAACGTCCTGACTTTC. Translated, it gives CASIRDSISSGANVLTF.

The CDR3 loop is CAGRGQMNTEAFF. DNA of the CDR3: TGTGCCGGACGGGGACAGATGAACACTGAAGCTTTCTTT. The chain carries TRBV6-6 and TRBJ1-1; TRBD1 aligns across 7 bases. From germline, CDR1 is MNHNY and CDR2 SVGAGI (reference sequence). The CDR3 is 13 residues long. The ends lost 11 bases at V and 0 bases at J; junction bases unmatched: 6.

This rearrangement joins TRBV24-1 to TRBJ1-1; TRBD1 matches 8 bases. Losses at the gene ends were 4 bases for V and 5 bases for J; bases not matched to a gene: 2. This CDR3 has 13 amino acids. CDR1 is KGHDR and CDR2 is SFDVKD in the germline V gene. The CDR3 region has the DNA TGTGCCACCAGTGAGGACAGGGATACTGAAGCTTTCTTT. Protein product: CATSEDRDTEAFF.

The gene calls are TRBV10-3 and TRBJ2-7, with D maybe TRBD1 (6 bases). The CDR3 totals 13 residues. Germline lookup yields CDR1 ENHRY and CDR2 SYGVKD. V was cut by 6 bases and J by 2 bases, with 11 bases left in between. CDR3: CAISRQEAYEQYF. CDR3 coding DNA: TGTGCCATCAGCCGACAGGAAGCCTACGAGCAGTACTTC.

This chain connects TRBV4-1 to TRBJ2-2, with TRBD2 matching 13 bases. In germline, CDR1 is MGHRA, CDR2 YSYEKL. J lost 3 bases, V lost 3 bases, and 7 bases had no gene match. There are 18 residues in the CDR3. CDR3 loop: CASSQTPLAGGDTGELFF. CDR3 coding DNA: TGCGCCAGCAGCCAGACTCCACTAGCGGGGGGGGACACCGGGGAGCTGTTTTTT.

V usage is TRBV2 and J usage is TRBJ1-2; a weak D match, TRBD1 (5 bases). CDR1 SNHLY and CDR2 FYNNEI come from the germline V gene. The CDR3 length is 12 residues. V gave up 6 bases and J gave up 6 bases, with 11 bases separating them. The CDR3 region is CASRGRGDGYTF. CDR3 DNA sequence: TGTGCCAGCAGGGGGAGGGGCGATGGCTACACCTTC.

This clone is judged large (0.1 to 1%). The CDR3 region is CASSPKGTTNSPLHF. CDR3 DNA sequence: TGTGCCAGCAGCCCAAAAGGGACAACCAATTCACCCCTCCACTTT. The genes are TRBV2 and TRBJ1-6; D might be TRBD1 (6 bases). The V end was cut by 6 bases, the J end by 7 bases, with 16 bases between. CDR3 length equals 15 residues. Per the germline V gene, CDR1 is SNHLY and CDR2 is FYNNEI. Variable domain in full (rest from reference TRBV2 and TRBJ1-6): EPEVTQTPSHQVTQMGQEVILRCVPISNHLYFYWYRQILGQKVEFLVSFYNNEISEKSEIFDDQFSVERPDGSNFTLKIRSTKLEDSAMYFCASSPKGTTNSPLHFGNGTRLTVT.

V and J are TRBV19 and TRBJ2-5, with D possibly being TRBD1 (5 bases). The CDR3 loop spans 13 amino acids. Germline values: CDR1 LNHDA, CDR2 SQIVND (reference sequence). Between the trimmed V and J ends, which lost 6 bases and 3 bases, there was a span of 11 bases. The CDR3 sequence is CASSRGAEETQYF. Here the CDR3 DNA reads TGTGCCAGTAGCCGTGGGGCGGAAGAGACCCAGTACTTC.

This sequence joins TRBV14 and TRBJ2-5; 10 bases are shared with TRBD1. The CDR3 extends over 15 amino acids. J was trimmed by 4 bases and V by 3 bases; bases with no gene match: 5. Germline V CDR1 and CDR2: SGHDN, FVKESK. In DNA form, the CDR3 reads TGTGCCAGCAGCCAGTGGACAGGGGGAACAGAGACCCAGTACTTC. Protein sequence: CASSQWTGGTETQYF.

The chain combines TRBV30 with TRBJ1-5; possibly TRBD1 for D (6 bases). Germline V CDR1 and CDR2: GTSNPN, SVGIG (reference sequence). The CDR3 is 13 amino acids. Deletions cut 3 bases from V and 7 bases from J, with 13 bases between. The CDR3 DNA reads as TGTGCCTGGAGCGCAGGGGAAGGACAGCCCCAGCATTTT. Protein product: CAWSAGEGQPQHF.

This chain links TRBV19 with TRBJ1-5, with D possibly matching TRBD1 (5 bases). This CDR3 comprises 18 residues. In germline, CDR1 is LNHDA, CDR2 SQIVND (reference sequence). V was shortened by 2 bases and J by 4 bases, with 21 bases between the two germline ends. CDR3 in DNA: TGTGCCAGTAGTATAAGGCCGTCCCGGGCAGGGCCAAATCAGCCCCAGCATTTT. Its protein is CASSIRPSRAGPNQPQHF.

The sample holds a few counts of this clone. The chain joins TRBV7-9 to TRBJ2-5, with 8 bases identical to TRBD2. CDR3 length: 18 residues. The V gene's germline CDR1 is SEHNR and CDR2 FQNEAQ (reference sequence). With V trimmed by 4 bases and J by 5 bases, 18 bases remained unmatched. CDR3 nucleotide sequence: TGTGCCAGCAGCTCCCGATACCGCGCTGCGGGGGGCCAGGAGACCCAGTACTTC. It translates to CASSSRYRAAGGQETQYF.

This chain connects TRBV6-2 or TRBV6-3 to TRBJ1-2; no definite D call. V was pared by 2 bases and J by 7 bases, with 8 bases between. Germline CDR1 reads MNHEY; CDR2 reads SVGEGT. The CDR3 contains 12 residues. DNA for the CDR3: TGTGCCAGCAGTTACCCACAGTTTGGCTACACCTTC. Translated, it gives CASSYPQFGYTF.

The J gene is TRBJ2-5, the V gene TRBV6-1; D remains ambiguous. Trimming stripped 1 base from V and 3 bases from J, with 9 bases between. There are 14 residues in the CDR3. CDR1 is MNHNS, CDR2 SASEGT, per germline. CDR3 sequence (DNA): TGTGCCAGCAGTGAAGGACTCCCGGAAGAGACCCAGTACTTC. Protein: CASSEGLPEETQYF.

Turning to this clone: One end of the junction varies from germline; a read error may be responsible. The rearrangement joins TRBV7-7 to TRBJ2-7; 13 positions agree with TRBD2. This CDR3 contains 15 residues. Germline CDR1 reads SSHAT; CDR2 reads FNYEAQ (reference sequence). The CDR3 sequence is CASSKGTSGDDEQYF. The DNA of the CDR3 is TGTGCTAGCAGCAAAGGGACTAGCGGGGACGACGAGCAGTACTTC.